This is a list of T cell receptor beta chains from one sample in a study of a mutant IDH1 vaccine in newly diagnosed glioma. Clones were read by immunoSEQ multiplex PCR, and TCRdb kept only the in-frame ones, dropping some. The table records 43,000 or so clones, approximately 88% of them present only once. No antigen has been assigned to these receptors. The material was PBMCs, obtained from a glioma patient whose treatment included an IDH1 peptide vaccine. The receptors come from a woman aged 18-29 years with glioma. Some clones in this sample may be carry-over from other donors' samples. Both conserved end residues are part of each CDR3. D genes are given only for firm matches.

-,TRBV7-2,TRBJ1-1,CASSLSRTEAFF,TGTGCCAGCAGCTTATCCCGTACTGAAGCTTTCTTT
-,TRBV9,TRBJ2-7,CASSPRGIAYYEQYF,TGTGCCAGCAGCCCCCGGGGGATAGCTTACTACGAGCAGTACTTC
-,TRBV7-2,TRBJ1-5,CASSLALAGGPAPQHF,TGTGCCAGCAGCTTAGCCCTGGCGGGGGGGCCAGCGCCCCAGCATTTT
TRBD1,TRBV7-9,TRBJ1-2,CASSLSGTVYGYTF,TGTGCCAGCAGCTTATCCGGGACAGTCTATGGCTACACCTTC
-,TRBV7-3,TRBJ2-3,CASSNRAFTDTQYF,TGTGCCAGCAGCAATAGGGCCTTCACAGATACGCAGTATTTT
-,TRBV19,TRBJ1-2,CASSIVVSNYGYTF,TGTGCCAGTAGTATAGTCGTATCTAACTATGGCTACACCTTC
-,TRBV30,TRBJ2-7,CAWDPGTSVHEQYF,TGTGCCTGGGATCCGGGGACCTCGGTCCACGAGCAGTACTTC
-,TRBV27,TRBJ1-5,CASSSMDSNQPQHF,TGTGCCAGCAGTTCGATGGACAGCAATCAGCCCCAGCATTTT
TRBD2,TRBV5-1,TRBJ2-1,CASSLGLAGPSYNEQFF,TGCGCCAGCAGTTTGGGACTAGCGGGACCTTCCTACAATGAGCAGTTCTTC
-,TRBV5-1,TRBJ2-7,CASSLSGTASYEQYF,TGCGCCAGCAGCCTGAGCGGGACAGCCTCCTACGAGCAGTACTTC
TRBD1,TRBV6-4,TRBJ1-2,CASSLLQGPPNYGYTF,TGTGCCAGCAGTCTCCTACAGGGGCCCCCGAACTATGGCTACACCTTC
-,TRBV13,TRBJ2-1,CASNREQFF,TGTGCCAGCAATCGAGAGCAGTTCTTC